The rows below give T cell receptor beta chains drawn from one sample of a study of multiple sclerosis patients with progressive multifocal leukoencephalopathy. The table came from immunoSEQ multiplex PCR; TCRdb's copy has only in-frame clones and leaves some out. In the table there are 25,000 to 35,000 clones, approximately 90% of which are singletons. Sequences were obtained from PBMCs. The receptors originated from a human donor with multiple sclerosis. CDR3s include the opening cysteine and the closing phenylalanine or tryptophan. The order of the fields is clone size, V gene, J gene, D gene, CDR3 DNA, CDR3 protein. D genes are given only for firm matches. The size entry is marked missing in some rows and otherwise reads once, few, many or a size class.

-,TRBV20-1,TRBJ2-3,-,TGCAGTTTAGATACGCAGTATTTT,CSLDTQYF
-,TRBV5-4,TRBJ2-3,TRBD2,TGTGCCAGCAGCTTGCGACTAGCGGGGTCCACAGATACGCAGTATTTT,CASSLRLAGSTDTQYF
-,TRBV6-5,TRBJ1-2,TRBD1,TGTGCCAGCAGGCCCCCAGGACAGGGGGGTAATGGCTACACCTTC,CASRPPGQGGNGYTF
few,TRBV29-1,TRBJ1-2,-,TGCAGCGCACGGGACTCGGGGGACTATGGCTACACCTTC,CSARDSGDYGYTF
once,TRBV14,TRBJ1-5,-,TGTGCCAGCAGCCAAGTTGAGACGACGAATCAGCCCCAGCATTTT,CASSQVETTNQPQHF
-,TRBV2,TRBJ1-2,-,TGTGCCAGCAGTGAAGCGCTTAGGAACCGAAACTATGGCTACACCTTC,CASSEALRNRNYGYTF
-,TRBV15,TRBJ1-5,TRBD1,TGTGCCACCAGCAGAGATAGGAGGCAGGGGACAGGGGATCAGCCCCAGCATTTT,CATSRDRRQGTGDQPQHF
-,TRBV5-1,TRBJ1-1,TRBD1,TGCGCCAGCAGCGCCCAACCAACAGGGGACACTGAAGCTTTCTTT,CASSAQPTGDTEAFF
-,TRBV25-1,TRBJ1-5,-,TGTGCCAGCAGTAGATGTGGGTCTCATAGCAATCAGCCCCAGCATTTT,CASSRCGSHSNQPQHF
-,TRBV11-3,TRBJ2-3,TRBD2,TGTGCCAGCAGCTTGGGACTAGCGGGGGGAGATACGCAGTATTTT,CASSLGLAGGDTQYF
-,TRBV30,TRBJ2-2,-,TGTGCCTGGAGCAGAACCATCGCCGGGGAGCTGTTTTTT,CAWSRTIAGELFF
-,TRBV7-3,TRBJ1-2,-,TGTGCCAGCAGCTTAACGGCCACTACTCTCGGTGGCTACACCTTC,CASSLTATTLGGYTF
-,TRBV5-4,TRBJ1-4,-,TGTGCCAGCAGCTCTCGTTCCAAGGTGCGGATAGAGAGAGAAAAACTGTTTTTT,CASSSRSKVRIEREKLFF
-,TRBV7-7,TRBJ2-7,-,TGTGCTAGCAGCTTAGTAGTCAGGGCCTACGAGCAGTACTTC,CASSLVVRAYEQYF
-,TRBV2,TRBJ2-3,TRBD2,TGTGCCAGCACTCCGGGACTAGCGGCATCAGATACGCAGTATTTT,CASTPGLAASDTQYF
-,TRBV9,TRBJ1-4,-,TGTGCCAGCAGCTTCCAATCCCAGTCAGGGGTTAATGAAAAACTGTTTTTT,CASSFQSQSGVNEKLFF
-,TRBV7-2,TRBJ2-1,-,TGTGCCAGCAGCCCTCAAGGGCTGAGCTCCTACAATGAGCAGTTCTTC,CASSPQGLSSYNEQFF
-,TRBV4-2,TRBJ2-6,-,TGTGCCAGCAGCCAAGAGGGGTCTGGGGCCAACGTCCTGACTTTC,CASSQEGSGANVLTF